One and the same sample provided the 29 T cell receptor beta chains below, sequenced in a study of control samples from healthy donors and cancer patients (dated by TCRdb to 2019 to 2021). Libraries were constructed by the immunoSEQ multiplex PCR assay. In its TCRdb copy, this immuneACCESS table keeps in-frame sequences only and misses some clones. Where compared with another copy, unresolved V genes explain less than half of these, and the others have no known cause. The sample yields about 120,000 clones; approximately 88% were counted once. The ten largest clonotypes hold roughly 3.4% of the sample. Sequencing used blood. These TCRs come from a man aged 35-49 years in good health.

The CDR3 DNA sequence: TGTGCCATCACCCAAGGGCCCTTATACCACACAGATACGCAGTATTTT. Its translation: CAITQGPLYHTDTQYF. The V call is TRBV10-3, the J call TRBJ2-3, with D unresolved. This CDR3 has 16 amino acids. Germline V gene sequence: CDR1 ENHRY, CDR2 SYGVKD. The germline V and J ends were trimmed by 7 bases and 2 bases, with 19 bases remaining between them.

The table lists this clone with a few counts. Other DNA sequences of this sample code for an identical CDR3. The chain combines TRBV25-1 with TRBJ2-7; D gene unclear. Looked up from germline, CDR1 is MGHDK and CDR2 is SYGVNS. V lost 6 bases, J lost 0 bases, and 6 bases lay in between. The CDR3 is 12 residues long. CDR3 in amino acids: CASRGSSYEQYF. CDR3 coding DNA: TGTGCCAGCAGGGGCAGCTCCTACGAGCAGTACTTC.

A word on this clone: The sample has other DNA sequences that encode this CDR3 too. The chain uses TRBV7-2 and TRBJ1-5; D is ambiguous. This CDR3 region has 14 residues. The germline V gene encodes CDR1 SGHTA and CDR2 FQGNSA. V dropped 1 base and J dropped 3 bases, with 7 bases sitting between them. The CDR3 sequence is CASSLGGPNQPQHF. The CDR3 DNA follows: TGTGCCAGCAGCTTAGGAGGGCCCAATCAGCCCCAGCATTTT. The full variable domain, completed using reference TRBV7-2 and TRBJ1-5, is GAGVSQSPSNKVTEKGKDVELRCDPISGHTALYWYRQSLGQGLEFLIYFQGNSAPDKSGLPSDRFSAERTGGSVSTLTIQRTQQEDSAVYLCASSLGGPNQPQHFGDGTRLSIL.

The V and J genes are TRBV30 and TRBJ1-5, with D hard to call. The CDR3 spans 14 residues. In germline, CDR1 is GTSNPN, CDR2 SVGIG (reference sequence). V lost 1 base and J lost 0, with 7 bases in between. As DNA, the CDR3 is TGTGCCTGGAGTGGAGTTTATAGCAATCAGCCCCAGCATTTT. Its protein is CAWSGVYSNQPQHF.

The chain carries TRBV30 and TRBJ2-1; D might be TRBD2 (6 bases). Germline CDR1 and CDR2: GTSNPN and SVGIG (reference sequence). Trimming removed 2 bases at V and 7 bases at J, with 15 bases between. This CDR3 comprises 14 residues. CDR3 amino acids: CAWSWRVGRNEQFF. The CDR3 DNA is TGTGCCTGGAGTTGGCGAGTGGGGAGGAATGAGCAGTTCTTC.

V is TRBV18 and J is TRBJ2-7; TRBD2 aligns across 12 bases. In germline, CDR1 is KGHSH, CDR2 LQKENI. The CDR3 length is 15 residues. With 3 bases clipped from V and 2 bases from J, the junction kept 2 bases outside the gene matches. The CDR3 region has the DNA TGTGCCAGCTCACCGACTAGCGGGGGACCCTACGAGCAGTACTTC. Translated: CASSPTSGGPYEQYF.

CDR3 loop: CASSGGQMATEAFF. The CDR3 DNA sequence: TGTGCCAGCAGCGGGGGACAAATGGCTACTGAAGCTTTCTTT. The chain couples TRBV11-3 to TRBJ1-1; D might be TRBD1 (6 bases). Germline V lookup: CDR1 SGHNT, CDR2 YENEEA. Trimming cost V 5 bases and J 5 bases, with 15 bases left between them. This CDR3 is built from 14 residues.

The sample holds one count of this clone. The CDR3 DNA reads TGTGCCAGCTCGTCTACAGGTTTCGCGCAGTACTTC. It yields the protein CASSSTGFAQYF. The rearrangement joins TRBV18 to TRBJ2-7; D might be TRBD1 (5 bases). V was clipped by 6 bases and J by 9 bases, with 15 bases between them. Germline values: CDR1 KGHSH, CDR2 LQKENI. This CDR3 region has 12 residues.

The chain combines TRBV3-1 (or the pseudogene TRBV3-2) with TRBJ1-5, with D perhaps TRBD1 (5 bases). The CDR3 covers 14 residues. Germline V gene data show CDR1 as LGHDT and CDR2 as YNNKEL (reference sequence). V shed 1 base and J shed 6 bases, with 10 bases lying between them. The CDR3 region has the DNA TGTGCCAGCAGCCAAGGGGGCCCCATTCAGCCCCAGCATTTT. Encoded protein: CASSQGGPIQPQHF.

The gene calls are TRBV6-5 and TRBJ2-2; a weak D match, TRBD2 (5 bases). There are 13 residues in the CDR3. V was shortened by 2 bases and J by 6 bases, with 7 bases between the two germline ends. Germline V gives CDR1 MNHEY, CDR2 SVGAGI. CDR3 nucleotides: TGTGCCAGCAGTTACCCGGGGTCCGGGGAGCTGTTTTTT. Translation gives CASSYPGSGELFF.

This clone was recorded a few times. This chain uses TRBV6-1 with TRBJ2-7; possibly TRBD1 for D (5 bases). The CDR3 totals 14 residues. Germline V gene lookup returns CDR1 MNHNS and CDR2 SASEGT. Trimming stripped 3 bases from V and 0 bases from J, with 9 bases between. The DNA of the CDR3 is TGTGCCAGCAGTGATCAGGGCGGCTCCTACGAGCAGTACTTC. It specifies CASSDQGGSYEQYF.

V and J are TRBV5-1 and TRBJ2-5; D is undetermined. Germline V gene sequence: CDR1 SGHRS, CDR2 YFSETQ. The CDR3 length is 13 residues. Between the trimmed V and J ends, which lost 2 bases and 3 bases, there was a span of 8 bases. CDR3 bases: TGCGCCAGCAGCTTCACGGGCAAAGAGACCCAGTACTTC. It yields the protein CASSFTGKETQYF.

The chain recombines TRBV10-3 with TRBJ2-6; D is unclear. The CDR3 spans 16 residues. Germline loops: CDR1 ENHRY, CDR2 SYGVKD. V was trimmed by 3 bases and J by 0 bases, leaving 9 bases between them. The CDR3 DNA is TGTGCCATCAGTGATAGGATGACCTCTGGGGCCAACGTCCTGACTTTC. Amino acids: CAISDRMTSGANVLTF.

V usage is TRBV18 and J usage is TRBJ1-4, with a weak D call TRBD1 (5 bases). The germline gives CDR1 KGHSH, CDR2 LQKENI. The CDR3 has 15 amino acids. With 1 base removed from V and 6 bases from J, the gap between germline ends came to 12 bases. CDR3 bases: TGTGCCAGCTCACCACGTAGGGGAATATATGAAAAACTGTTTTTT. As protein: CASSPRRGIYEKLFF.

The rearrangement links TRBV6-2 or TRBV6-3 to TRBJ1-1; D not resolved. Looked up from germline, CDR1 is MNHEY and CDR2 is SVGEGT. There are 12 residues in the CDR3. V was pared by 6 bases and J by 4 bases, with 9 bases between. The CDR3 DNA sequence: TGTGCCAGCAGCCCCAGGTTCACTGAAGCTTTCTTT. Its translation: CASSPRFTEAFF.

This chain links TRBV2 with TRBJ2-7; possibly TRBD2 for D (6 bases). The V gene lost 7 bases and the J gene lost 3 bases, with 13 bases spanning the gap. Per the germline V gene, CDR1 is SNHLY and CDR2 is FYNNEI. CDR3 length: 13 amino acids. This CDR3 reads CASNGGKNYEQYF. The DNA for the CDR3 is TGTGCCAGCAACGGGGGAAAAAACTACGAGCAGTACTTC.

This rearrangement joins TRBV15 to TRBJ2-1; no firm D call. The germline V gene encodes CDR1 LNHNV and CDR2 YYDKDF (reference sequence). V was pared by 4 bases and J by 5 bases, with 9 bases between. This CDR3 has 13 amino acids. Here the CDR3 reads CATSKDGHNEQFF. CDR3 nucleotide sequence: TGTGCCACCAGCAAGGACGGCCACAATGAGCAGTTCTTC.

V gene TRBV5-6 combines with J gene TRBJ2-3; 9 bases align to TRBD2. The length of the CDR3 is 16 residues. Germline CDR1 SGHDT, CDR2 YYEEEE. The J segment lost 3 bases and the V segment lost 0 bases, leaving 5 bases of the junction unmatched. The CDR3 bases are TGTGCCAGCAGCTTGGCTGGCGGGGGGGCAACAGATACGCAGTATTTT. This sequence encodes CASSLAGGGATDTQYF.

J is TRBJ1-1 and V is TRBV12-3 or TRBV12-4; D not resolved. With 4 bases removed from V and 7 bases from J, the gap between germline ends came to 13 bases. The CDR3 has 13 amino acids. The CDR3 DNA sequence: TGTGCCAGCAGTTATCCAGGTCTCATTGAAGCTTTCTTT. Translated: CASSYPGLIEAFF.

This chain links TRBV13 with TRBJ2-7, with D possibly being TRBD1 (6 bases). The CDR3 has 14 residues. CDR1 is PRHDT and CDR2 is FYEKMQ in the germline V gene (reference sequence). Trimming stripped 4 bases from V and 9 bases from J, with 19 bases between. CDR3 DNA: TGTGCCAGCAGCTCCACCCGGACAGCAGCCCCGCAGTACTTC. Residues: CASSSTRTAAPQYF.

The V call is TRBV5-1, the J call TRBJ2-1; TRBD2 agrees at 14 bases. Germline V gives CDR1 SGHRS, CDR2 YFSETQ. The J segment lost 10 bases and the V segment lost 2 bases, leaving 11 bases of the junction unmatched. This CDR3 is 17 amino acids long. CDR3 region: CASSFTPRTSGGQEQFF. DNA for the CDR3: TGCGCCAGCAGCTTTACCCCTAGGACTAGCGGGGGGCAAGAGCAGTTCTTC.

V gene TRBV2 combines with J gene TRBJ2-3; 10 bases are shared with TRBD1. V gave up 4 bases and J gave up 5 bases; unmatched junction bases: 3. Germline CDR1 is SNHLY and CDR2 is FYNNEI. This CDR3 is built from 14 residues. CDR3 sequence: CASSVGDRGDTQYF. The DNA of the CDR3 is TGTGCCAGCAGTGTGGGGGACAGGGGAGATACGCAGTATTTT.

This chain connects TRBV6-6 to TRBJ2-3; 7 bases are a match to TRBD1. V lost 6 bases to trimming and J lost 5 bases; unmatched junction nucleotides: 11. The CDR3 runs to 15 residues. In germline, CDR1 is MNHNY, CDR2 SVGAGI (reference sequence). The CDR3 region has the DNA TGTGCCAGCAGGACCGGGACAGCGGATGGAGATACGCAGTATTTT. The encoded protein is CASRTGTADGDTQYF.

The rearrangement links TRBV7-9 to TRBJ1-2; D uncertain. The V gene's germline CDR1 is SEHNR and CDR2 FQNEAQ (reference sequence). The germline V and J ends were trimmed by 8 bases and 0 bases, with 10 bases remaining between them. The CDR3 contains 13 residues. The CDR3 loop is CASVSGTNYGYTF. The CDR3 DNA follows: TGTGCCAGCGTTAGTGGGACTAACTATGGCTACACCTTC.

The chain couples TRBV15 to TRBJ1-2; no firm D call. The CDR3 spans 12 residues. V was shortened by 0 bases and J by 4 bases, with 3 bases between the two germline ends. Germline CDR1 is LNHNV and CDR2 is YYDKDF (reference sequence). In DNA, the CDR3 is TGTGCCACCAGCAGAGAAGGCTATGGCTACACCTTC. This encodes CATSREGYGYTF.

The CDR3 DNA sequence: TGTGCCAGCAGTAAGGGACAGGGGCTTGGCTACACCTTC. As protein: CASSKGQGLGYTF. The chain combines TRBV6-5 with TRBJ1-2; TRBD1 matches 10 bases. Germline CDR1 MNHEY, CDR2 SVGAGI. The V and J ends lost 5 bases and 7 bases, in that order; junction bases with no gene match: 4. CDR3 length equals 13 residues.

V gene TRBV5-1 combines with J gene TRBJ2-1, with TRBD1 matching over 11 bases. The V gene's germline CDR1 is SGHRS and CDR2 YFSETQ. The CDR3 runs 14 residues. V lost 4 bases, J lost 10 bases, and 7 bases stayed unmatched. CDR3 region: CASSKGTGGVEQFF. CDR3 DNA: TGCGCCAGCAGCAAGGGGACAGGGGGAGTGGAGCAGTTCTTC.

The CDR3 region is CASSIGSGDTEAFF. DNA for the CDR3: TGTGCCAGTAGTATCGGTTCCGGGGACACTGAAGCTTTCTTT. The rearrangement joins TRBV19 to TRBJ1-1; D remains ambiguous. V shed 3 bases and J shed 3 bases, with 11 bases lying between them. CDR1 and CDR2 from the germline V gene are LNHDA and SQIVND (reference sequence). CDR3 length: 14 residues.

V gene TRBV5-6 combines with J gene TRBJ1-5; unclear D gene. V was pared by 0 bases and J by 5 bases, with 3 bases between. The CDR3 covers 12 residues. Germline V gene lookup returns CDR1 SGHDT and CDR2 YYEEEE. This CDR3 reads CASSLADQPQHF. The CDR3 nucleotides are TGTGCCAGCAGCTTGGCCGATCAGCCCCAGCATTTT.